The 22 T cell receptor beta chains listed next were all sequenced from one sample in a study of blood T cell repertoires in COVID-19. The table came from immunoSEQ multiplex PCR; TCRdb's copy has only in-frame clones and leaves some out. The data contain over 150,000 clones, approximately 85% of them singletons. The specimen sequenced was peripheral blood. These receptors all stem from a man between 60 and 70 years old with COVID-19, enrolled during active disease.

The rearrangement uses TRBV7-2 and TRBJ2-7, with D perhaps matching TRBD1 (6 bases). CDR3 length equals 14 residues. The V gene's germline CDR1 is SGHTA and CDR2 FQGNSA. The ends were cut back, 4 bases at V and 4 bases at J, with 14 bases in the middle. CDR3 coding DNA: TGTGCCAGCAGCTCGTACAACAGGGTTTACGAGCAGTACTTC. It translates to CASSSYNRVYEQYF.

CDR3 DNA sequence: TGTGCCAGCAGTTACTCCGAGCGGATTGGAGAACTGTTTTTT. Encoded protein: CASSYSERIGELFF. The chain has TRBV6-5 and TRBJ1-4; D unclear. The V gene's germline CDR1 is MNHEY and CDR2 SVGAGI. This CDR3 comprises 14 residues. V was cut by 0 bases and J by 12 bases, with 14 bases left in between.

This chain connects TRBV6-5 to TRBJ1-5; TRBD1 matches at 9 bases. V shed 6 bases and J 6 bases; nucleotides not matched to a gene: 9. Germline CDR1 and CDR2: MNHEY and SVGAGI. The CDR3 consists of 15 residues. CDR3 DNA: TGTGCCAGCAGCGGACAGGGGCTTTTGGGTCAGCCCCAGCATTTT. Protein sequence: CASSGQGLLGQPQHF.

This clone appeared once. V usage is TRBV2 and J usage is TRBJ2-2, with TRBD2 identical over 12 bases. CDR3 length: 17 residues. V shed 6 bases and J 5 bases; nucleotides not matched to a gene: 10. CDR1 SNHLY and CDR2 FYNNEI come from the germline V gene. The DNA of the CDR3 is TGTGCCAGCAGGGGGAACCTAGCGGGAGGGCCTACCGGGGAGCTGTTTTTT. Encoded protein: CASRGNLAGGPTGELFF.

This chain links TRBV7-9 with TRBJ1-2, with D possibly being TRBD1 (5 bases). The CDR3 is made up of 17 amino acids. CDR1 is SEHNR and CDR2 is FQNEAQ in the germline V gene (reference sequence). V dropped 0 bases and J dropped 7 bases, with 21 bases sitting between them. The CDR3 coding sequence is TGTGCCAGCAGCTTAGCGCTAGTGTGGGGCGATGGTCTTGGCTACACCTTC. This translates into CASSLALVWGDGLGYTF.

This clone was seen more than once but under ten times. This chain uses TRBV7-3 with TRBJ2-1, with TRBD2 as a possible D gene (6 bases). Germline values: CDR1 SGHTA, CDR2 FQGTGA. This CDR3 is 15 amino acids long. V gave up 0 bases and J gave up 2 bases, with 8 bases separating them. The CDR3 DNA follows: TGTGCCAGCAGCTTAACGCCGGGGGCCTACAATGAGCAGTTCTTC. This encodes CASSLTPGAYNEQFF.

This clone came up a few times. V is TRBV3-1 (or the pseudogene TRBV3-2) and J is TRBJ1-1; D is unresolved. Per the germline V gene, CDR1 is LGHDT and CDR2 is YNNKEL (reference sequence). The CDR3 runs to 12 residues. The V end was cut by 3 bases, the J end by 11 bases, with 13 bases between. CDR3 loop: CASSHRGSWAFF. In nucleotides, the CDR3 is TGTGCCAGCAGCCACCGGGGATCTTGGGCTTTCTTT.

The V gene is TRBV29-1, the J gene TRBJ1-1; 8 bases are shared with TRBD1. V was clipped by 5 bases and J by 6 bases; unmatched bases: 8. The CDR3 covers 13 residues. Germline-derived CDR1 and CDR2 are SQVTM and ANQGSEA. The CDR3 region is CSVIAGGAAEAFF. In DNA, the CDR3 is TGCAGCGTTATAGCAGGGGGCGCGGCTGAAGCTTTCTTT.

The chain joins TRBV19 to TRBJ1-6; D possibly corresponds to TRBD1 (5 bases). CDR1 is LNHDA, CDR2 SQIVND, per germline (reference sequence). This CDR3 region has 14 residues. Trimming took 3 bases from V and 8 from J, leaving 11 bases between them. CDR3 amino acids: CASSIGGTDSPLHF. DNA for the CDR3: TGTGCCAGTAGTATTGGCGGGACGGATTCACCCCTCCACTTT.

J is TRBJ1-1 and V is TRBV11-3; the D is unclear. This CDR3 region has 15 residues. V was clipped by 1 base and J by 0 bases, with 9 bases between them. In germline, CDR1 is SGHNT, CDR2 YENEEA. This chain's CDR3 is CASSLVTSMNTEAFF. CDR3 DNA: TGTGCCAGCAGCTTAGTAACAAGTATGAACACTGAAGCTTTCTTT.

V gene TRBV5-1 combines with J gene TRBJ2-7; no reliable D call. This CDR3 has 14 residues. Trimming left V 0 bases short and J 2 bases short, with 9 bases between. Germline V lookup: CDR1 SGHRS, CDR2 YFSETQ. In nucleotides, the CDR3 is TGCGCCAGCAGCTTGGGAGGAACAACCTACGAGCAGTACTTC. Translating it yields CASSLGGTTYEQYF.

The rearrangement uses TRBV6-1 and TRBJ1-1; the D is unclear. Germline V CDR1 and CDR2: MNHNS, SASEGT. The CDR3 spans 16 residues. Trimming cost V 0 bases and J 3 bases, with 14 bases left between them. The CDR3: CASSEASPGGDTEAFF. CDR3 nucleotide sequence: TGTGCCAGCAGTGAAGCTAGCCCGGGCGGGGACACTGAAGCTTTCTTT.

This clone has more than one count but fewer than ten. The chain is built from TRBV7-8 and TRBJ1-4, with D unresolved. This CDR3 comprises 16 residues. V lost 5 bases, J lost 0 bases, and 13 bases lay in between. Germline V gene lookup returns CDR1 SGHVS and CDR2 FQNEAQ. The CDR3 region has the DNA TGTGCCAGCAGCATGAAGAGAGTTGCAACTAATGAAAAACTGTTTTTT. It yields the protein CASSMKRVATNEKLFF.

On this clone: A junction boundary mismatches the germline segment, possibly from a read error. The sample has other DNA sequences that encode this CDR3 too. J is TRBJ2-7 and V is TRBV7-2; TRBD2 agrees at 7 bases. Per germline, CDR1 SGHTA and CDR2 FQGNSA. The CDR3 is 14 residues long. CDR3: CASSPLANSYEQYF. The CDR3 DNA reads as TGTGCTAGCAGCCCACTAGCGAACTCCTACGAGCAGTACTTC.

CDR3 amino acids: CASSPGQGWVVGLDTQYF. For the CDR3, the DNA is TGTGCCAGCAGCCCGGGACAGGGCTGGGTAGTAGGCTTAGATACGCAGTATTTT. The chain combines TRBV27 with TRBJ2-3; 9 bases match TRBD1. CDR1 and CDR2 (germline): MNHEY, SMNVEV (reference sequence). The V segment lost 6 bases and the J segment 5 bases; nucleotides outside the gene matches: 18. The CDR3 runs to 18 residues.

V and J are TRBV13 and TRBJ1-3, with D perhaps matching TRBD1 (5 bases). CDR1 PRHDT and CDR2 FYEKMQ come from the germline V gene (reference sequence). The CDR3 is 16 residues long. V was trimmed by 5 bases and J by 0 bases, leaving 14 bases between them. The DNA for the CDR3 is TGTGCCAGCAGCATTTTAACAGGCTACTCTGGAAACACCATATATTTT. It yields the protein CASSILTGYSGNTIYF.

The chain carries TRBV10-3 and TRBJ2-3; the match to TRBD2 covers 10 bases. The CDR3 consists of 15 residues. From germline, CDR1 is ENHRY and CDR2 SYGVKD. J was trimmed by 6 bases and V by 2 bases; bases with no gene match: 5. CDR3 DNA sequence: TGTGCCATCAGTGAGACTAGCGGGAATGTGGATACGCAGTATTTT. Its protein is CAISETSGNVDTQYF.

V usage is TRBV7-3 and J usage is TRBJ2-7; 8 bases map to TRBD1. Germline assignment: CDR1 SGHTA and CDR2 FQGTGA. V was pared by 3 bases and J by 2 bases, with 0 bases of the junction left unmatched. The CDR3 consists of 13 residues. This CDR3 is CASSLTGAYEQYF. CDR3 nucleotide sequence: TGTGCCAGCAGCTTGACAGGGGCCTACGAGCAGTACTTC.

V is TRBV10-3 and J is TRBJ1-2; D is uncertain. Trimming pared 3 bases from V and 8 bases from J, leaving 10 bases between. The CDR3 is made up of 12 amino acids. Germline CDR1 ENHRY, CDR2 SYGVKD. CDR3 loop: CAISDPSPGYTF. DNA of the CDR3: TGTGCCATCAGTGACCCATCCCCCGGCTACACCTTC.

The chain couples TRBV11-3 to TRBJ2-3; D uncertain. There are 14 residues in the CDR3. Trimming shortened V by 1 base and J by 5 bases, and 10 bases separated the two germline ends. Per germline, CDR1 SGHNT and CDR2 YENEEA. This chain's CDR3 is CASSLGSHQDTQYF. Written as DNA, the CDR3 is TGTGCCAGCAGCTTAGGTAGTCATCAAGATACGCAGTATTTT.

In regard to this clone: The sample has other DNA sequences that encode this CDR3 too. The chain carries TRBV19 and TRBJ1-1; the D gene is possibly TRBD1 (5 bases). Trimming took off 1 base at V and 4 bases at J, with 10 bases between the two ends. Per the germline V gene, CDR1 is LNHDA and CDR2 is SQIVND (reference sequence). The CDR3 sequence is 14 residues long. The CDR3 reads CASSIGGGRTEAFF. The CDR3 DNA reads TGTGCCAGTAGTATAGGGGGGGGACGCACTGAAGCTTTCTTT.

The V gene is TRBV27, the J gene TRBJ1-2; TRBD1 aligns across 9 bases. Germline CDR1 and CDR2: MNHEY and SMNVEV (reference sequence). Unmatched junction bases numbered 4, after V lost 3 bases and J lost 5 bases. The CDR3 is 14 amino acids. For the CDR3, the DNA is TGTGCCAGCAGTTTCTTGACAGGGGGTTATGGCTACACCTTC. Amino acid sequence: CASSFLTGGYGYTF.